Listed below are T cell receptor beta chains from one sample, sequenced in a study of T cell changes during pregnancy in multiple sclerosis. Produced via immunoSEQ multiplex PCR; TCRdb's table is partial and in-frame only. Among tens of thousands of clones listed, approximately 90% were seen once. The sequences come from CD4+ T cells from peripheral blood mononuclear cells, collected in the third trimester of pregnancy. All receptors derive from a female donor with multiple sclerosis, enrolled in a pregnancy study. Each CDR3 is given with its conserved first and last residue. Fields, in order: CDR3 protein, CDR3 DNA, V gene, J gene, D gene, clone size, CDR3 length. A D gene is named only where the DNA matches it firmly. Expanded clones are given a class, and other clones once, few, many or no size at all.

CDR3 protein: CASTREAPNSPLHF
CDR3 DNA: TGTGCCAGCACGCGTGAGGCCCCGAATTCACCCCTCCACTTT
V gene: TRBV2
J gene: TRBJ1-6
D gene: NA
clone size: NA
CDR3 length: 14

CDR3 protein: CASSQTGGWDTGELFF
CDR3 DNA: TGTGCCAGCAGCCAAACAGGGGGCTGGGACACCGGGGAGCTGTTTTTT
V gene: TRBV7-2
J gene: TRBJ2-2
D gene: TRBD1
clone size: NA
CDR3 length: 16

CDR3 protein: CASSFNRVEKLFF
CDR3 DNA: TGTGCCAGCAGCTTCAACAGGGTTGAAAAACTGTTTTTT
V gene: TRBV5-6
J gene: TRBJ1-4
D gene: NA
clone size: NA
CDR3 length: 13

CDR3 protein: CASSTAPGSRTEAFF
CDR3 DNA: TGTGCCAGTAGTACGGCCCCAGGCTCACGGACTGAAGCTTTCTTT
V gene: TRBV19
J gene: TRBJ1-1
D gene: NA
clone size: NA
CDR3 length: 15

CDR3 protein: CASSFLFDNEQFF
CDR3 DNA: TGCGCCAGCAGCTTCCTATTCGACAATGAGCAGTTCTTC
V gene: TRBV5-1
J gene: TRBJ2-1
D gene: NA
clone size: NA
CDR3 length: 13

CDR3 protein: CASSESGRGYGYTF
CDR3 DNA: TGCGCCAGCAGTGAGTCGGGCAGGGGTTATGGCTACACCTTC
V gene: TRBV10-1
J gene: TRBJ1-2
D gene: NA
clone size: NA
CDR3 length: 14

CDR3 protein: CASSLWTATEAFF
CDR3 DNA: TGTGCCAGCAGTTTATGGACAGCCACTGAAGCTTTCTTT
V gene: TRBV28
J gene: TRBJ1-1
D gene: NA
clone size: once
CDR3 length: 13

CDR3 protein: CASSETLGGGGFGYTF
CDR3 DNA: TGTGCCAGCAGTGAAACCTTAGGTGGGGGGGGTTTCGGCTACACCTTC
V gene: TRBV25-1
J gene: TRBJ1-2
D gene: NA
clone size: few
CDR3 length: 16

CDR3 protein: CASTRTGPAIYQPQHF
CDR3 DNA: TGTGCCAGTACCAGGACAGGGCCCGCCATCTATCAGCCCCAGCATTTT
V gene: TRBV19
J gene: TRBJ1-5
D gene: TRBD1
clone size: NA
CDR3 length: 16

CDR3 protein: CASSLVGLANEQFF
CDR3 DNA: TGTGCCAGCAGCTTAGTAGGGCTAGCGAATGAGCAGTTCTTC
V gene: TRBV11-2
J gene: TRBJ2-1
D gene: NA
clone size: NA
CDR3 length: 14

CDR3 protein: CASSDLGADYGYTF
CDR3 DNA: TGTGCCAGTAGCGATTTGGGGGCTGACTATGGCTACACCTTC
V gene: TRBV19
J gene: TRBJ1-2
D gene: NA
clone size: NA
CDR3 length: 14

CDR3 protein: CASSVRQDTEQYF
CDR3 DNA: TGTGCCAGCAGCGTCCGACAGGACACCGAGCAGTACTTC
V gene: TRBV11-3
J gene: TRBJ2-7
D gene: NA
clone size: NA
CDR3 length: 13

CDR3 protein: CASSKDRGTQETQYF
CDR3 DNA: TGTGCCAGCAGCAAGGACAGGGGGACACAAGAGACCCAGTACTTC
V gene: TRBV5-6
J gene: TRBJ2-5
D gene: TRBD1
clone size: NA
CDR3 length: 15

CDR3 protein: CASRGSNYGYTF
CDR3 DNA: TGTGCCAGCAGGGGCAGCAACTATGGCTACACCTTC
V gene: TRBV25-1
J gene: TRBJ1-2
D gene: NA
clone size: NA
CDR3 length: 12

CDR3 protein: CASSLMGRTLQETQYF
CDR3 DNA: TGTGCCAGCAGCTTAATGGGCAGGACTTTACAAGAGACCCAGTACTTC
V gene: TRBV7-3
J gene: TRBJ2-5
D gene: NA
clone size: once
CDR3 length: 16

CDR3 protein: CASSSGRSSDTQYF
CDR3 DNA: TGCGCCAGCAGTAGCGGGAGAAGTTCAGATACGCAGTATTTT
V gene: TRBV5-1
J gene: TRBJ2-3
D gene: TRBD2
clone size: NA
CDR3 length: 14

CDR3 protein: CASSLDTGGFYNEQFF
CDR3 DNA: TGTGCCAGCAGCTTAGATACGGGAGGATTCTACAATGAGCAGTTCTTC
V gene: TRBV11-3
J gene: TRBJ2-1
D gene: TRBD2
clone size: NA
CDR3 length: 16

CDR3 protein: CASSPDRGYYGYTF
CDR3 DNA: TGTGCCAGTAGCCCGGACAGGGGGTATTATGGCTACACCTTC
V gene: TRBV19
J gene: TRBJ1-2
D gene: TRBD1
clone size: NA
CDR3 length: 14

CDR3 protein: CASSLGQGDGYTF
CDR3 DNA: TGTGCCAGCAGCTTGGGACAGGGCGATGGCTACACCTTC
V gene: TRBV5-4
J gene: TRBJ1-2
D gene: TRBD1
clone size: NA
CDR3 length: 13

CDR3 protein: CASSVSGQGFAEAFF
CDR3 DNA: TGTGCCAGCAGCGTAAGTGGACAGGGGTTCGCTGAAGCTTTCTTT
V gene: TRBV9
J gene: TRBJ1-1
D gene: TRBD1
clone size: NA
CDR3 length: 15